Listed here is a single T cell receptor (beta chain). The antigen remains undetermined. This sample was included in a study of CD8 T cells in ankylosing spondylitis. Whole-study findings and limits: A motif in TCR beta, a set of roughly eight highly homologous variants, appeared characteristic of ankylosing spondylitis blood.

CDR1 MDHEN and CDR2 SYDVKM come from the germline V gene. This CDR3 is built from 14 residues. Trimming stripped 5 bases from V and 6 bases from J, with 13 bases between. One entry per CDR3 protein results from TCRdb running MiXCR on the 5' RACE reads. The data contain a few hundred thousand distinct CDR3 sequences, about 18% of them singletons. The material sequenced was blood, either unsorted or a sorted T cell fraction (not recorded which). The rearrangement uses TRBV28 and TRBJ2-2; a weak D match, TRBD1 (5 bases). The clonotype was recovered from a male donor with ankylosing spondylitis or in good health (not recorded which). The CDR3 loop is CASSPRAEAGELFF. The CDR3 region has the DNA TGTGCCAGCAGTCCCAGGGCGGAAGCCGGGGAGCTGTTTTTT.